This T cell receptor beta chain comes out of a study of shared clonotypes between healthy human individuals (dated by TCRdb to 2018 to 2021). Study-level background: Three men and a couple of women, aged 18 to 49 years, made up the cohort. The study deeply sequenced blood TCR repertoires of 5 or 6 healthy adults to estimate repertoire size and the extent of clonotype sharing between individuals. Per donor, three plates each were used for CD4 naive and CD4 memory, two for CD8 naive, and one for CD8 memory. To increase sequencing depth and limit assay-specific biases, different laboratories used diverse techniques to prepare libraries and sequence TCR repertoires. Leukapheresis yielded between about 0.9 and 9.5 billion PBMCs per donor.

A note on this clone: The specificity of this receptor is unknown. No much larger clone exists at a distance of one base, and base qualities are not known.

CD8 naive samples were obtained by positive selection for CCR7 among CD45RO-negative cells, yielding a CD45RA+CCR7+ population from which TemRA cells were excluded. Healthy HIV-negative adults with no recently reported acute infections or vaccinations were included as donors. Every donor was a Caucasian adult living in Nashville, Tennessee, USA. Blood was obtained by leukapheresis, after which PBMCs were separated by Ficoll-Histopaque density gradient centrifugation and cryopreserved in liquid nitrogen vapor phase. Purity and quantity of every magnetically sorted T cell population were checked by analytical flow cytometry. Genomic DNA was isolated from each sorted fraction and quantified by UV absorbance on a Nanodrop 2000c. Using the deep immunoSEQ assay, TCR CDR3 regions were amplified from genomic DNA by multiplex PCR. Genomic DNA extracted from each cell subset was distributed evenly over all wells of several immunoSEQ 96-well plates, and each plate served as one replicate. Each replicate PCR for sorted subsets received about 210 ng genomic DNA, equal to 28,000 or so T cell genomes. Purified libraries were quantified with a Qubit 3.0 fluorometer, sized on a Bioanalyzer 2100, and re-quantified with the KAPA Library Quantification kit. Every immunoSEQ 96-well plate was sequenced on a separate single-read 150-cycle Illumina NextSeq 550 flow cell. The original methods were these. Because the immunoSEQ output held only junctional sequences and lacked quality scores, the filtering could not match the filtering applied to full-length reads. To assign V/J genes and CDR3, sequences were annotated against IMGT germline references using PyIR, a Python wrapper for IgBLAST v1.9. Any read was removed if the V/J assignment was weak (E-value above 1e-6), the CDR3 was missing, or the read contained stop codons, out-of-frame junctions, or ambiguous translated residues. A V3J clonotype was defined by an identical inferred V gene, J gene, and CDR3 amino acid sequence. The percentage overlap between two repertoires was calculated by dividing the number of shared unique clonotypes by the size of the smaller repertoire. Richness of each repertoire was evaluated using RTK rarefaction, the Chao1 estimator, and Recon v2.1 estimates of unobserved clonotypes. Generation probabilities were computed with OLGA for all TCRbeta clonotypes obtained by the gDNA method from several donors. What TCRdb holds here is the immuneACCESS table cut down to in-frame rearrangements. Part of the clones is not present; checked against another copy, under half of the missing clones reflect an unresolved V gene, and the others are unexplained. That table is the source of V, J and clone size, and D and trimming were worked out from the DNA. The sample yields about 1,800,000 clones; roughly 94% were counted once. Less than 1.5% of the sample goes to the ten largest clones.

Summary of the overall study and its limitations: Sampling was limited to blood, and TCR repertoires in tissue likely differ from TCR repertoires in blood. Incomplete sequencing was indicated by rarefaction of sorted-subset datasets, despite the large sequencing depth. When several donors were compared, the shared fraction of clonotypes was about 5% for naive CD4, approximately 3.5% for naive CD8, more than 2% for memory CD4, and 0.35% to 0.5% for memory CD8. The small number of donors limited the genetic and exposure-history diversity represented. Pairwise subsampling led to the expectation that sequencing depth would affect the degree of clonotype sharing among donors. Estimated clonotype richness was generally larger for naive than for memory subsets. Compared with non-shared clonotypes, clonotypes shared by all four sorted-subset donors had higher generation probabilities.

V is reduced by 0 bases and J by 0 bases, leaving a spacing of 6 bases between them. The germline V gene specifies SGHTS as CDR1 and YDEGEE as CDR2. From its cysteine to its phenylalanine, the CDR3 spans 14 amino acids. This entry keeps only the CDR3 DNA: 42 bases, framed from base 1. This receptor was identified in a man aged 18 to 30 in good health. The sample was naive CD8+ T cells sorted from blood. What the cell subset or site label conveys for this sample: CD45RA+CCR7+. The rearranged chain carries TRBV5-8 and TRBJ1-2; the D gene remains uncertain. The CDR3 region has the sequence CASSLGGSNYGYTF. The nucleotide sequence reads TGTGCCAGCAGCTTGGGGGGTTCTAACTATGGCTACACCTTC.